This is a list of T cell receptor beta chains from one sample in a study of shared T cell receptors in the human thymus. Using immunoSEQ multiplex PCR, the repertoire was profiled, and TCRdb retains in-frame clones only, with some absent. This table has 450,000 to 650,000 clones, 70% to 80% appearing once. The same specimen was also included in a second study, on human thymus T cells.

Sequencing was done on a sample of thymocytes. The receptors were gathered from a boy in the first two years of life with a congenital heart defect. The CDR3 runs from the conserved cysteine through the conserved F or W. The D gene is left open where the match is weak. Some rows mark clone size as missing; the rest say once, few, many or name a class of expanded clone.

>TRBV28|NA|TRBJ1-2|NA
CASSRELNGYTF
TGTGCCAGCAGTCGGGAGCTAAATGGCTACACCTTC
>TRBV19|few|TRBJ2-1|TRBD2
CASSMAQMGAGLYNEQFF
TGTGCCAGTAGTATGGCCCAAATGGGAGCGGGACTCTACAATGAGCAGTTCTTC
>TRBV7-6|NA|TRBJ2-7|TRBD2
CASSSATSGTLRYF
TGTGCCAGCAGCTCGGCGACTAGCGGGACCCTGCGATACTTC
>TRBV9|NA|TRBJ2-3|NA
CASSVGPSIPGVSSHTQYF
TGTGCCAGCAGCGTAGGCCCCTCTATTCCGGGGGTCAGCAGCCATACGCAGTATTTT
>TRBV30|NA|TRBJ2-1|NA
CAWSGISSYNEQFF
TGTGCCTGGTCGGGTATCTCCTCCTACAATGAGCAGTTCTTC
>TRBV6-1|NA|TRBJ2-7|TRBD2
CASSGPSGSTYEQYF
TGTGCCAGCAGTGGTCCTAGCGGGAGCACCTACGAGCAGTACTTC
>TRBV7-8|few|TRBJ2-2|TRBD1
CASSLRTGDVAGELFF
TGTGCCAGCAGCTTAAGGACAGGGGACGTCGCCGGGGAGCTGTTTTTT
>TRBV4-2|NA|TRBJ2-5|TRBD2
CASSHIGTSGEETQYF
TGTGCCAGCAGCCACATTGGGACTAGCGGGGAAGAGACCCAGTACTTC
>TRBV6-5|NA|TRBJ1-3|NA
CASSYSPVSGNTIYF
TGTGCCAGCAGTTACTCCCCAGTCTCTGGAAACACCATATATTTT
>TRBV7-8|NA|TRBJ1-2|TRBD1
CASSPSRQGADGYTF
TGTGCCAGCAGCCCGAGCCGACAGGGGGCGGATGGCTACACCTTC
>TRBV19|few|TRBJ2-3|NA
CATREPSTDTQYF
TGTGCCACCCGGGAACCTAGCACAGATACGCAGTATTTT
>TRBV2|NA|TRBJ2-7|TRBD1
CASSPGGQAPYEQYF
TGTGCCAGCAGCCCCGGGGGACAGGCACCCTACGAGCAGTACTTC
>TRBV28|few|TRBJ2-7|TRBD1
CASRLRDREYEQYF
TGTGCCAGCAGACTTCGGGACAGGGAGTACGAGCAGTACTTC
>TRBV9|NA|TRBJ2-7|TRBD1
CASSPPGQGTEQYF
TGTGCCAGCAGCCCCCCGGGACAGGGTACCGAGCAGTACTTC